One and the same sample provided the 4 T cell receptor beta chains below, sequenced in a study of circulating and synovial CD4+ cells in juvenile arthritis (dated by TCRdb to the mid-2010s). The receptor library was made with the immunoSEQ multiplex PCR assay. TCRdb's version of the immuneACCESS table is confined to in-frame rearrangements and falls short of the full clone set. An unresolved V gene accounts for under half of the shortfall where checked; the remainder is of unknown origin. The sample table contains thousands of clones; only one count was recorded for 75% to 85% of them. More than 3.5% of the sample lies in the top ten. The sequenced sample was CD4+ T cells from synovial fluid. The source of these receptors is a human donor with juvenile idiopathic arthritis.

V gene TRBV5-1 combines with J gene TRBJ2-3; 7 positions agree with TRBD1. The CDR3 covers 15 residues. V shed 2 bases and J 2 bases; nucleotides not matched to a gene: 5. The germline CDR1 and CDR2 sequences are SGHRS and YFSETQ. The CDR3 spells CASSLGGQTTDTQYF. The CDR3 DNA is TGCGCCAGCAGCTTAGGGGGACAGACCACAGATACGCAGTATTTT.

A single count supports this clone. The chain employs TRBV29-1 and TRBJ2-5; D is uncertain. CDR1 and CDR2 (germline): SQVTM, ANQGSEA. This CDR3 contains 13 residues. The V and J ends lost 7 bases and 0 bases respectively, with 12 bases between them. The CDR3 DNA reads as TGCAGCGGTTCTCCCCCGTACCAAGAGACCCAGTACTTC. Protein: CSGSPPYQETQYF.

V and J are TRBV25-1 and TRBJ1-2; 9 bases are a match to TRBD1. The CDR3 runs to 13 residues. V dropped 4 bases and J dropped 6; count of bases not matched to a gene: 3. Germline V lookup: CDR1 MGHDK, CDR2 SYGVNS. Here the CDR3 reads CASSVRTGDGYTF. CDR3 coding DNA: TGTGCCAGCAGTGTGAGGACAGGGGATGGCTACACCTTC.

The chain links TRBV19 to TRBJ2-7, with D unresolved. This CDR3 region has 15 residues. Germline assignment: CDR1 LNHDA and CDR2 SQIVND (reference sequence). The V gene lost 5 bases and the J gene lost 2 bases, with 16 bases spanning the gap. The CDR3 protein is CASSAYPETPYEQYF. In DNA, the CDR3 is TGTGCCAGTAGTGCCTACCCGGAGACCCCCTACGAGCAGTACTTC.